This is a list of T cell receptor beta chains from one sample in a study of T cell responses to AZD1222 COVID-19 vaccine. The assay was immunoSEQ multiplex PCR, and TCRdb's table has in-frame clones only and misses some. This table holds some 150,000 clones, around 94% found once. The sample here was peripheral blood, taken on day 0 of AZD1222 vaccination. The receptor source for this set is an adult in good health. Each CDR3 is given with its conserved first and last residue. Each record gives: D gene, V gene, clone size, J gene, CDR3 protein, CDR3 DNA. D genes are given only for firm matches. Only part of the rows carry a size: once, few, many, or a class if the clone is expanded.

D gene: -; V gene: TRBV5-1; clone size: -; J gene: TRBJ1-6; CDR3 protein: CASSFPGSPLHF; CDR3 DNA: TGCGCCAGCAGCTTCCCCGGTTCACCCCTCCACTTT
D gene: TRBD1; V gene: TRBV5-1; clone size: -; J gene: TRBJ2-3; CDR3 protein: CASRSNRDRGLDTQYF; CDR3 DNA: TGCGCCAGCAGGTCAAACCGGGACAGGGGGTTAGATACGCAGTATTTT
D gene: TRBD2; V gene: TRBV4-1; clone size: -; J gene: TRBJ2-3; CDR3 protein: CASSQEASGGAKDTQYF; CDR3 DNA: TGCGCCAGCAGCCAAGAAGCTAGCGGGGGGGCGAAAGATACGCAGTATTTT
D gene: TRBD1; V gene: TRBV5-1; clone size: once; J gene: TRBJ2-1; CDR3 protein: CASRSGTVTNEQFF; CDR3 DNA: TGCGCCAGCAGATCGGGGACAGTTACGAATGAGCAGTTCTTC
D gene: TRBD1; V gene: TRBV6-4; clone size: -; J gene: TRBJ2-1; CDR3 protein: CATLGQAGNEQFF; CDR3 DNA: TGTGCCACCCTCGGACAGGCTGGCAATGAGCAGTTCTTC
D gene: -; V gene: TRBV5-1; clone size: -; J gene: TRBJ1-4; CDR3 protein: CASSLGRGYEKLFF; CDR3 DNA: TGCGCCAGCAGCTTGGGTAGGGGCTATGAAAAACTGTTTTTT
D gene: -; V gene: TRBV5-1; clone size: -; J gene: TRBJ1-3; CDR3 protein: CASSLDGSSGNTIYF; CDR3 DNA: TGCGCCAGCAGCTTGGATGGTAGCAGTGGAAACACCATATATTTT
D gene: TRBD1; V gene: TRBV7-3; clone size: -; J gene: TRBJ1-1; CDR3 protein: CASSLIPTGSGNTEAFF; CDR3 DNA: TGTGCCAGCAGCTTAATCCCGACAGGGTCGGGGAACACTGAAGCTTTCTTT
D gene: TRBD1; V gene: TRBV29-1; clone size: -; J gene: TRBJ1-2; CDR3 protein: CSVAEMTGYGYTF; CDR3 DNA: TGCAGCGTCGCAGAGATGACAGGGTATGGCTACACCTTC
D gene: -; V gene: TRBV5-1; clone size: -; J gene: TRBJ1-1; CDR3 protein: CASSDLGALGEAFF; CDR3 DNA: TGCGCCAGCAGCGACCTCGGAGCCCTAGGGGAAGCTTTCTTT
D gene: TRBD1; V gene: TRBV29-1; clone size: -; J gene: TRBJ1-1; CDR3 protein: CSVRGWTGHVFF; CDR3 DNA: TGCAGCGTCAGGGGTTGGACAGGACACGTTTTCTTT
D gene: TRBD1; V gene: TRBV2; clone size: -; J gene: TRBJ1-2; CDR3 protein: CASRMGTGAYGYTF; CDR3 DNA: TGTGCCAGCAGAATGGGGACAGGGGCCTATGGCTACACCTTC
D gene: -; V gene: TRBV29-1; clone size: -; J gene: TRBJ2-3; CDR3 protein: CSSQRGQSPTSTDTQYF; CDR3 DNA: TGCAGCTCACAGAGAGGACAGTCACCCACTAGCACAGATACGCAGTATTTT
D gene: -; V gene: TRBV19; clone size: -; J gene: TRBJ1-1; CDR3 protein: CASSIGLGTEAFF; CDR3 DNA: TGTGCCAGTAGTATTGGACTGGGAACTGAAGCTTTCTTT
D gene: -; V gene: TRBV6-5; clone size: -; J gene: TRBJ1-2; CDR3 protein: CASLEIAYGYTF; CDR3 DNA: TGTGCCAGTTTGGAGATTGCCTATGGCTACACCTTC
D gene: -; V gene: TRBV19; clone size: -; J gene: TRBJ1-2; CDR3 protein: CASRPGSNYGYTF; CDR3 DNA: TGTGCCAGTAGACCAGGGTCTAACTATGGCTACACCTTC
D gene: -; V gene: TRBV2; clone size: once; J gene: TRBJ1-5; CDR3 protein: CASSVGFSNQPQHF; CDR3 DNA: TGTGCCAGCAGTGTCGGGTTTAGCAATCAGCCCCAGCATTTT
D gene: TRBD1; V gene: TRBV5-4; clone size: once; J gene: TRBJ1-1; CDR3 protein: CASRYGQAEAFF; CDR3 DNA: TGTGCCAGCAGATATGGACAGGCTGAAGCTTTCTTT
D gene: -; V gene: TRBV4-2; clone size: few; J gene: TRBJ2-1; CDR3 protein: CASSPSPNEQFF; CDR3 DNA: TGTGCCAGCAGCCCTTCCCCTAATGAGCAGTTCTTC
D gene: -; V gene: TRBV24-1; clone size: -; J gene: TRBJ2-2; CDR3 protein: CATSDGENYRDPNTGELFF; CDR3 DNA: TGTGCCACCAGTGATGGGGAGAACTACCGGGACCCGAACACCGGGGAGCTGTTTTTT
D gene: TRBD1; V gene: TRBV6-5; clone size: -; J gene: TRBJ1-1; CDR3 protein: CASRSGTGNTEAFF; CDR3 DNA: TGTGCCAGCAGATCCGGGACAGGGAACACTGAAGCTTTCTTT
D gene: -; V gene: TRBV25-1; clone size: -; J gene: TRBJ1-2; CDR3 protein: CASRIDGNYGYTF; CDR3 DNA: TGTGCCAGCAGAATCGACGGGAACTATGGCTACACCTTC
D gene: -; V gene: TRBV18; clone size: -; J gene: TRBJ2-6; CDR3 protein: CASQDSGANVLTF; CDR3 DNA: TGTGCCAGTCAAGACTCTGGGGCCAACGTCCTGACTTTC
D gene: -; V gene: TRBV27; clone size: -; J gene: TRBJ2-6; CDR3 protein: CASSWSGANVLTF; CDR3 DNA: TGTGCCAGCAGTTGGTCTGGGGCCAACGTCCTGACTTTC
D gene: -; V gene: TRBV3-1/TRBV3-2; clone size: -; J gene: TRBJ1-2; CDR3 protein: CASSQTGQTNYGYTF; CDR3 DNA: TGTGCCAGCAGCCAAACAGGACAGACTAACTATGGCTACACCTTC
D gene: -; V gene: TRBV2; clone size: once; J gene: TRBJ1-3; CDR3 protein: CASSPDRGNTIYF; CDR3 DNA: TGTGCCAGCAGTCCGGACAGAGGAAACACCATATATTTT
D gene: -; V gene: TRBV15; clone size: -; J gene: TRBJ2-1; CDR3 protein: CATSQDTGTNYNEQFF; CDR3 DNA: TGTGCCACCAGCCAAGATACAGGGACTAACTACAATGAGCAGTTCTTC
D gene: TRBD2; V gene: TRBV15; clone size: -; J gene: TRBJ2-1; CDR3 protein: CATSSWTSGRYNEQFF; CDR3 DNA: TGTGCCACCAGCAGCTGGACTAGCGGGAGATACAATGAGCAGTTCTTC
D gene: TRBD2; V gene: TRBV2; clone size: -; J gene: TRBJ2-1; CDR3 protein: CASNLIAGGHNEQFF; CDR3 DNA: TGTGCCAGCAATCTGATAGCGGGAGGCCACAATGAGCAGTTCTTC
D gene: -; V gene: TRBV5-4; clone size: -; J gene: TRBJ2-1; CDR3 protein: CASSSPPGNEQFF; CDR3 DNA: TGTGCCAGCAGCTCCCCGCCAGGGAATGAGCAGTTCTTC
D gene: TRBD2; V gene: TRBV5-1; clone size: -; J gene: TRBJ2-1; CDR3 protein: CASSLEFLAGVREQFF; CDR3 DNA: TGCGCCAGCAGCTTGGAGTTTCTAGCGGGAGTCCGTGAGCAGTTCTTC
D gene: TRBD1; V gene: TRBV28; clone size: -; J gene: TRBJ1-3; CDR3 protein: CASSFRAGGFGNTIYF; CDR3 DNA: TGTGCCAGCAGTTTTCGGGCAGGGGGTTTTGGAAACACCATATATTTT
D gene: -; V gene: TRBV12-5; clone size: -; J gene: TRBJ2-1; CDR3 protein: CASGLLTSSEQFF; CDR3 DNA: TGTGCTAGTGGTTTGCTTACCTCCAGTGAGCAGTTCTTC
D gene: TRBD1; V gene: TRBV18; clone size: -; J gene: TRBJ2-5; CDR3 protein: CASSPGLGQGETQYF; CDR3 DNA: TGTGCCAGCTCACCGGGACTTGGACAGGGGGAGACCCAGTACTTC
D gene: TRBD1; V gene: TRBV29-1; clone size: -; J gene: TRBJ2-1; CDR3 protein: CSEWTGPTHEQFF; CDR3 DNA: TGCAGCGAATGGACAGGGCCGACGCACGAGCAGTTCTTC
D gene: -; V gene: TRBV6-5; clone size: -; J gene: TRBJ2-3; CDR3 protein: CASSYSRGRVDTQYF; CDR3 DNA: TGTGCCAGCAGTTACTCCCGGGGCCGGGTAGATACGCAGTATTTT
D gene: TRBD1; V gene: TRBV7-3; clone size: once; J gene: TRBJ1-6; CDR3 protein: CASSLGDRQNSPLHF; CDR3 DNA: TGTGCCAGCAGCTTGGGGGACAGACAAAATTCACCCCTCCACTTT
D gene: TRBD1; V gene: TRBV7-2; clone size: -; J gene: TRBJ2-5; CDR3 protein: CASSSRGDRGMETQYF; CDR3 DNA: TGTGCCAGCAGCTCTAGAGGGGACAGGGGGATGGAGACCCAGTACTTC
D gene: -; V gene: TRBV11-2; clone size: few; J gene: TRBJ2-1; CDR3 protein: CASSHLGGEQFF; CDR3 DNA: TGTGCCAGCAGTCACTTAGGCGGTGAGCAGTTCTTC
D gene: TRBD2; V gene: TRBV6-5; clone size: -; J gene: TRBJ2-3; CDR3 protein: CASSYSGRASDTQYF; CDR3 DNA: TGTGCCAGCAGTTACTCCGGGAGGGCCTCAGATACGCAGTATTTT
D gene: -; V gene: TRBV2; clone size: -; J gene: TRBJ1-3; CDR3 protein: CASRTAPGNTIYF; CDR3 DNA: TGTGCCAGCAGGACAGCCCCTGGAAACACCATATATTTT
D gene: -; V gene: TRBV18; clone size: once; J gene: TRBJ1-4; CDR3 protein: CASSPRAGTGKLFF; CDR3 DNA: TGTGCCAGCTCACCACGGGCTGGGACGGGAAAACTGTTTTTT
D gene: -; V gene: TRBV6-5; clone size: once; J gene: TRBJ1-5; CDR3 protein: CASTKGGLGQPQHF; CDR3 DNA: TGTGCCAGCACCAAAGGCGGTCTTGGGCAGCCCCAGCATTTT
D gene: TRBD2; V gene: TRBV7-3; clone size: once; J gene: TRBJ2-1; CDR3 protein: CASSPSAVGRADEQFF; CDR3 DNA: TGTGCCAGCAGCCCCAGTGCGGTCGGGAGGGCCGATGAGCAGTTCTTC
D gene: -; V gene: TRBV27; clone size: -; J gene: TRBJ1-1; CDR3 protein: CASSPFGTPNTEAFF; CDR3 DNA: TGTGCCAGCAGCCCCTTTGGTACACCGAACACTGAAGCTTTCTTT
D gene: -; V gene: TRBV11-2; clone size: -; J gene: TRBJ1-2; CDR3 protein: CASSPSQVGYSGYTF; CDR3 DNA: TGTGCCAGCAGCCCCTCCCAGGTGGGGTATTCGGGCTACACCTTC
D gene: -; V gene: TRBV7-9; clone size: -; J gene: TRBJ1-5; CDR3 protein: CASSKMGGWEPQHF; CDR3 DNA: TGTGCCAGCAGCAAGATGGGGGGCTGGGAGCCCCAGCATTTT
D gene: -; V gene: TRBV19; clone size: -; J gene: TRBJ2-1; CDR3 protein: CASSMTPVTYNEQFF; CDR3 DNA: TGTGCCAGTAGTATGACTCCGGTGACCTACAATGAGCAGTTCTTC
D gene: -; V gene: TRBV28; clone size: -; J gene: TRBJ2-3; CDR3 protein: CASSSADTDTQYF; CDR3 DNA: TGTGCCAGCAGTTCGGCAGACACAGATACGCAGTATTTT
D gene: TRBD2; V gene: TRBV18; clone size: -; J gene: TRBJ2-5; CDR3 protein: CASSPYRGREETQYF; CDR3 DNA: TGTGCCAGCTCACCCTACCGGGGGAGGGAAGAGACCCAGTACTTC
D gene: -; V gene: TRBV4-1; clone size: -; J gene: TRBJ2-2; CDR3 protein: CASSQGWGTANTGELFF; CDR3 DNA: TGCGCCAGCAGCCAAGGGTGGGGGACTGCGAACACCGGGGAGCTGTTTTTT
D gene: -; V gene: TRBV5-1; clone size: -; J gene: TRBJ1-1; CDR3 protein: CASSGQGGVNTEAFF; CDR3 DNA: TGCGCCAGCAGCGGGCAGGGAGGGGTGAACACTGAAGCTTTCTTT